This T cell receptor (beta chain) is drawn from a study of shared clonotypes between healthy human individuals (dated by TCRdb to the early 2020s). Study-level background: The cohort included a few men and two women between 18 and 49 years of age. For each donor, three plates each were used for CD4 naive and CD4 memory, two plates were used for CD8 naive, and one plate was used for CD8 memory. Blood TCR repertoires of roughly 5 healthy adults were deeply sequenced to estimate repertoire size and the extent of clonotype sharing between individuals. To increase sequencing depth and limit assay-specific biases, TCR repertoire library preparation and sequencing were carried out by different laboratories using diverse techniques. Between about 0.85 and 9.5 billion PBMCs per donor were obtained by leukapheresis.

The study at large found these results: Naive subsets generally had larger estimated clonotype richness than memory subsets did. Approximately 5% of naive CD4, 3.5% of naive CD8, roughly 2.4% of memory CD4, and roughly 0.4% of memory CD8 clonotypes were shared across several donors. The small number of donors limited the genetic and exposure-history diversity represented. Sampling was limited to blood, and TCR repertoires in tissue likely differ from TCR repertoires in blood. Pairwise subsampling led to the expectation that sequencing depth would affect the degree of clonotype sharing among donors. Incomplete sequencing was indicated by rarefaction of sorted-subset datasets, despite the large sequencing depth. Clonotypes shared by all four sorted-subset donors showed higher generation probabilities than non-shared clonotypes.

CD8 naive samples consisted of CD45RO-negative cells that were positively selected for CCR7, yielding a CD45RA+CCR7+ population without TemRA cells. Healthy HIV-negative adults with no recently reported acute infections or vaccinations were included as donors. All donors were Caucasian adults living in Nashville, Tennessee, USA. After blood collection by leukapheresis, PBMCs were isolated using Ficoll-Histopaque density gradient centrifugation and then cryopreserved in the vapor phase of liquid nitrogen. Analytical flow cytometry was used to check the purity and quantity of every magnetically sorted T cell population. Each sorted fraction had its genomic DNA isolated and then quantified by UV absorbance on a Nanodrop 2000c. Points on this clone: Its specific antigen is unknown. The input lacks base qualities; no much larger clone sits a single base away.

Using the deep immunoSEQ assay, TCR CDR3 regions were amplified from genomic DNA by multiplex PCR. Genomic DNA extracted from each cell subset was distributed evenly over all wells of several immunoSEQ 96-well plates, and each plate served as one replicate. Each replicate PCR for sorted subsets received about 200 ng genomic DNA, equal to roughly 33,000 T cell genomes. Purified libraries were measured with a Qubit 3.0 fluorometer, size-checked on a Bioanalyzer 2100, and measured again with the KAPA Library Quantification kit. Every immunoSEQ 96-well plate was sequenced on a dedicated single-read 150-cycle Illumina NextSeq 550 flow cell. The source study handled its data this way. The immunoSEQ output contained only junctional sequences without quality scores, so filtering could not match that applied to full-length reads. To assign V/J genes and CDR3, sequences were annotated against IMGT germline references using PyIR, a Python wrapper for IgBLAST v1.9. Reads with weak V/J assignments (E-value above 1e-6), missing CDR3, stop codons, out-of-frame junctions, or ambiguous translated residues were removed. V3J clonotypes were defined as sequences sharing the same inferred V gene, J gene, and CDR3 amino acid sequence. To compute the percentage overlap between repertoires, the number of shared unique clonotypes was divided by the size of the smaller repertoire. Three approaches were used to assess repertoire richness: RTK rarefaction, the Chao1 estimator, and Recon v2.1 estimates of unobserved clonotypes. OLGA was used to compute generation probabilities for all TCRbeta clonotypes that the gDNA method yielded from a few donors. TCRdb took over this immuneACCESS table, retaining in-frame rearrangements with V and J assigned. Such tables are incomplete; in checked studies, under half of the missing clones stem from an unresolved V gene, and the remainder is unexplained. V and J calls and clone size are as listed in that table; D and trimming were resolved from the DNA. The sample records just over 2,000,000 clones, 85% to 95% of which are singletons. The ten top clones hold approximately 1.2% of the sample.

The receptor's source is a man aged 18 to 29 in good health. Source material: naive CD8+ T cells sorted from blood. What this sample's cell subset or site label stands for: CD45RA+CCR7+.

The CDR3 protein is CASSEIQAIGWELFF. In nucleotide form, the sequence is TGTGCCAGCAGTGAAATTCAGGCCATTGGGTGGGAGCTGTTTTTT. The V gene is TRBV6-1 and the J gene is TRBJ2-2; the D gene is unclear. Cut back by 2 bases and 9 bases, the V and J ends lie 16 bases apart. Reading from cysteine to phenylalanine, the CDR3 counts 15 amino acids. Just CDR3 DNA is preserved here, 45 bases in frame from base 1. CDR1 is given as MNHNS and CDR2 as SASEGT, both from the germline V gene.